This T cell receptor (beta chain) was captured in a study of cytomegalovirus exposure and HLA in healthy donors. The PCR employed 60 Vbeta primers together with 13 Jbeta primers. Sequenced by immunoSEQ multiplex PCR; TCRdb stores in-frame clones only, minus some. The sample table includes about 140,000 clones. Losses at the gene ends were 5 bases for V and 7 bases for J; bases not matched to a gene: 14. The germline V gene has CDR1 SGHRS and CDR2 YFSETQ. The CDR3 totals 18 residues. V usage is TRBV5-1 and J usage is TRBJ2-1; 14 bases are a match to TRBD2. This TCR was sampled from a woman younger than 35 in good health and CMV-seronegative. The sample was PBMCs. This chain's CDR3 is CASSPLVGTSGSKNEQFF. CDR3 DNA sequence: TGCGCCAGCAGTCCTCTAGTCGGGACTAGCGGGAGTAAAAATGAGCAGTTCTTC.